The text below deals with one TCR beta chain. The antigen remains undetermined. This PCR relied on a set of 60 Vbeta primers and 13 Jbeta primers. Produced via immunoSEQ multiplex PCR; TCRdb's table is partial and in-frame only. Found here are around 200,000 clones, around 86% of them singletons; the top ten hold more than 8.5%. This specimen comes from a study of cytomegalovirus exposure and HLA in healthy donors. Study results and caveats: Earlier analysis yielded a pattern in which most TCR beta V segments were productive about 90% or about 30% of the time. V segments that were indistinguishable, TRBV6-2 and TRBV6-3 among them, were omitted from analysis. Some 150 TCR beta chains were listed as cytomegalovirus-associated.

The junction had 7 bases not matched to a gene; V was cut back by 2 bases and J by 5 bases. There are 16 residues in the CDR3. CDR1 is SGHRS, CDR2 YFSETQ, per germline. What was sequenced was PBMCs. The chain carries TRBV5-1 and TRBJ2-2; 9 bases agree with TRBD1. The receptor was isolated from a woman aged 45-65 years in good health and CMV-seropositive. The CDR3 region is CASSFTRTGVTGELFF. CDR3 nucleotide sequence: TGCGCCAGCAGCTTCACCCGGACAGGGGTTACCGGGGAGCTGTTTTTT.